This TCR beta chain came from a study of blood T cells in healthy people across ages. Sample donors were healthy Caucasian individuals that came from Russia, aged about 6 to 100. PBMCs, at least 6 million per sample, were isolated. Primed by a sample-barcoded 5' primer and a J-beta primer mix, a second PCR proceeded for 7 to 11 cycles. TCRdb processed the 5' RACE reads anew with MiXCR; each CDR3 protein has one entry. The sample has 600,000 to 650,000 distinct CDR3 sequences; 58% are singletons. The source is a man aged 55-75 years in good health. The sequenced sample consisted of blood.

The CDR3, as DNA: TGCAGTGCCCCCCAACTGGCCACGGCTAATGAAAAACTGTTTTTT. Encoded protein: CSAPQLATANEKLFF. This chain joins TRBV20-1 and TRBJ1-4; no clear D gene. The CDR3 runs 15 residues. Germline V lookup: CDR1 DFQATT, CDR2 SNEGSKA (reference sequence). With 6 bases removed from V and 3 bases from J, the gap between germline ends came to 17 bases.